Listed below are T cell receptor beta chains from one sample, sequenced in a study of blood T cell repertoires in COVID-19. Profiled with immunoSEQ multiplex PCR; TCRdb holds only in-frame clones, not every one. The sample carries under 350,000 clones, 83% recorded once. Sequenced sample: peripheral blood. These TCRs come from a woman between 45 and 60 years old who had recovered from COVID-19. Both conserved end residues are part of each CDR3. A D gene is named only where the DNA matches it firmly.

cdr3_aa	d_call	j_call	v_call
CASREGTGNYEQYF	TRBD1	TRBJ2-7	TRBV10-1
CASTLTGNTEAFF	.	TRBJ1-1	TRBV28
CASSSINYGYTF	.	TRBJ1-2	TRBV7-8
CANRTLSHEQYF	.	TRBJ2-7	TRBV3-1/TRBV3-2
CASSATGGAGANVLTF	TRBD1	TRBJ2-6	TRBV10-2
CASSVRGNTEAFF	.	TRBJ1-1	TRBV27
CASSEQGYNSPLHF	.	TRBJ1-6	TRBV9
CASSPGQAYEQYF	TRBD1	TRBJ2-7	TRBV19
CAWSEGGGEKLFF	.	TRBJ1-4	TRBV30
CASSLGVSGRVSTDTQYF	TRBD2	TRBJ2-3	TRBV5-4
CATSDSGQGASQPQHF	TRBD1	TRBJ1-5	TRBV24-1
CASKFDRTAVNSPLHF	.	TRBJ1-6	TRBV7-2
CASSLGIFNTGELFF	.	TRBJ2-2	TRBV28
CASGQGLDGNTIYF	.	TRBJ1-3	TRBV19
CASSLGQGLILGYTF	TRBD1	TRBJ1-2	TRBV19
CASSLVAGGGNIQYF	TRBD2	TRBJ2-4	TRBV7-2
CASSSGQSYGYTF	TRBD1	TRBJ1-2	TRBV28
CASSGGQGTYAGGYTF	TRBD1	TRBJ1-2	TRBV28
CASGSGISYEQYF	TRBD2	TRBJ2-7	TRBV12-3/TRBV12-4
CASTSDFGGPQFF	.	TRBJ2-1	TRBV13
CATSGTSGTYEQFF	TRBD2	TRBJ2-1	TRBV24-1
CAISGDSRRPSYEQYF	TRBD1	TRBJ2-7	TRBV10-3
CASASWASGNTIYF	.	TRBJ1-3	TRBV27
CSVEGQGRGYTF	TRBD1	TRBJ1-2	TRBV29-1
CASSFVQDEAFF	.	TRBJ1-1	TRBV28
CASRRDSMNTEAFF	TRBD1	TRBJ1-1	TRBV5-8
CASSPPGPEQYF	.	TRBJ2-7	TRBV28
CASSTGQAHSNQPQHF	TRBD1	TRBJ1-5	TRBV7-9
CASSPSVREDEQFF	.	TRBJ2-1	TRBV3-1/TRBV3-2
CASSLQGSGANTEAFF	.	TRBJ1-1	TRBV5-4
CASSAGEGYGYTF	.	TRBJ1-2	TRBV2
CASSLREWSSYEQYF	.	TRBJ2-7	TRBV7-8
CASSYGQGAFLRNNEQFF	TRBD1	TRBJ2-1	TRBV5-4
CATSTQGDYGYTF	.	TRBJ1-2	TRBV15
CATSSSQETQYF	.	TRBJ2-5	TRBV15
CSVDSGLYNEQFF	.	TRBJ2-1	TRBV29-1
CASRTPGTGETEAFF	TRBD1	TRBJ1-1	TRBV6-5
CASALGASNEQFF	.	TRBJ2-1	TRBV12-3/TRBV12-4
CASSPILGDRTNYGYTF	TRBD1	TRBJ1-2	TRBV28
CASSYGQLAGPREYEQYF	TRBD2	TRBJ2-7	TRBV6-2/TRBV6-3
CASRAGSGSYNEQFF	.	TRBJ2-1	TRBV6-5
CASSPDGTGAYGYTF	TRBD1	TRBJ1-2	TRBV5-1
CASSRGPTWNEKLFF	.	TRBJ1-4	TRBV14
CASSDSATGELFF	.	TRBJ2-2	TRBV6-4
CAWSIFGQSEAFF	.	TRBJ1-1	TRBV30
CASSLVGGQLTGELFF	TRBD2	TRBJ2-2	TRBV7-2
CASSQEGTGAYNEQFF	TRBD1	TRBJ2-1	TRBV4-3
CASRPGTVNTEAFF	TRBD1	TRBJ1-1	TRBV7-8
CASSPQTSSKTQYF	.	TRBJ2-5	TRBV7-3
CASSSWTGDPYEQYF	.	TRBJ2-7	TRBV27
CASSPSAGATGELFF	TRBD2	TRBJ2-2	TRBV5-1
CASSLRLAGSSDTQYF	TRBD2	TRBJ2-3	TRBV5-4
CASSLMGSPGVSYEQYF	.	TRBJ2-7	TRBV7-3
CATSDSGRGLGHSDEQFF	.	TRBJ2-1	TRBV24-1
CASSVIWTSGHSYEQYF	TRBD2	TRBJ2-7	TRBV19